The present TCR beta chain was sequenced within a study of T cells in Graves' hyperthyroidism and ophthalmopathy. The CDR3 is made up of 13 amino acids. Trimming took 4 bases from V and 2 from J, leaving 9 bases between them. The germline gives CDR1 SGHRS, CDR2 YFSETQ. In its sample, this clonotype was seen many times. Its antigen is as yet unknown. RNA transcripts gave rise to amplified TCR beta CDR3 regions. TCR CDR3 underwent first-round RT-PCR with the HTBI primer set. A single record per CDR3 protein comes from TCRdb applying MiXCR to the multiplex PCR reads. This sample has about 380,000 distinct CDR3 sequences; around 14% occur once, and the top ten carry roughly 11%. Study outcomes and limitations: Through a model of 13 V-J features, ophthalmopathy was separated from stable hyperthyroidism.

This sequence was found in a woman aged 60-75 years with Graves' hyperthyroidism. The chain recombines TRBV5-1 with TRBJ1-1; D unresolved. Sequenced sample: blood. CDR3 coding DNA: TGCGCCAGCAGCGGGCCCTCAAACACTGAAGCTTTCTTT. As protein: CASSGPSNTEAFF.